This TCR beta chain was sequenced for a study of blood T cell repertoires in COVID-19. Study overall: Donors in the United States, Italy and Spain gave samples during acute or convalescent COVID-19. T cells, B-cell-depleted T cells, or PBMCs provided the cDNA or gDNA that served as material.

Germline CDR1 reads SGHRS; CDR2 reads YFSETQ. There are 14 residues in the CDR3. Losses at the gene ends were 3 bases for V and 2 bases for J; bases not matched to a gene: 4. In the authors' workflow: Estimates of nucleated cell counts were drawn from the amplification of reference gene primers. Measured with immunoSEQ multiplex PCR; TCRdb has only the in-frame clones, and not every one. Clone size and the V and J calls come from that table; the DNA yielded D and trimming. The profile covers around 220,000 clones, with 82% appearing a single time and 4.5% to 6% taken by the ten largest. The TCR comes from a woman aged 80 or over with active or convalescent COVID-19. Sample: peripheral blood. This chain links TRBV5-1 with TRBJ1-1, with 7 nucleotides matching TRBD1. CDR3 coding DNA: TGCGCCAGCAGCTGGACAGGCTCCAACACTGAAGCTTTCTTT. Translation gives CASSWTGSNTEAFF.